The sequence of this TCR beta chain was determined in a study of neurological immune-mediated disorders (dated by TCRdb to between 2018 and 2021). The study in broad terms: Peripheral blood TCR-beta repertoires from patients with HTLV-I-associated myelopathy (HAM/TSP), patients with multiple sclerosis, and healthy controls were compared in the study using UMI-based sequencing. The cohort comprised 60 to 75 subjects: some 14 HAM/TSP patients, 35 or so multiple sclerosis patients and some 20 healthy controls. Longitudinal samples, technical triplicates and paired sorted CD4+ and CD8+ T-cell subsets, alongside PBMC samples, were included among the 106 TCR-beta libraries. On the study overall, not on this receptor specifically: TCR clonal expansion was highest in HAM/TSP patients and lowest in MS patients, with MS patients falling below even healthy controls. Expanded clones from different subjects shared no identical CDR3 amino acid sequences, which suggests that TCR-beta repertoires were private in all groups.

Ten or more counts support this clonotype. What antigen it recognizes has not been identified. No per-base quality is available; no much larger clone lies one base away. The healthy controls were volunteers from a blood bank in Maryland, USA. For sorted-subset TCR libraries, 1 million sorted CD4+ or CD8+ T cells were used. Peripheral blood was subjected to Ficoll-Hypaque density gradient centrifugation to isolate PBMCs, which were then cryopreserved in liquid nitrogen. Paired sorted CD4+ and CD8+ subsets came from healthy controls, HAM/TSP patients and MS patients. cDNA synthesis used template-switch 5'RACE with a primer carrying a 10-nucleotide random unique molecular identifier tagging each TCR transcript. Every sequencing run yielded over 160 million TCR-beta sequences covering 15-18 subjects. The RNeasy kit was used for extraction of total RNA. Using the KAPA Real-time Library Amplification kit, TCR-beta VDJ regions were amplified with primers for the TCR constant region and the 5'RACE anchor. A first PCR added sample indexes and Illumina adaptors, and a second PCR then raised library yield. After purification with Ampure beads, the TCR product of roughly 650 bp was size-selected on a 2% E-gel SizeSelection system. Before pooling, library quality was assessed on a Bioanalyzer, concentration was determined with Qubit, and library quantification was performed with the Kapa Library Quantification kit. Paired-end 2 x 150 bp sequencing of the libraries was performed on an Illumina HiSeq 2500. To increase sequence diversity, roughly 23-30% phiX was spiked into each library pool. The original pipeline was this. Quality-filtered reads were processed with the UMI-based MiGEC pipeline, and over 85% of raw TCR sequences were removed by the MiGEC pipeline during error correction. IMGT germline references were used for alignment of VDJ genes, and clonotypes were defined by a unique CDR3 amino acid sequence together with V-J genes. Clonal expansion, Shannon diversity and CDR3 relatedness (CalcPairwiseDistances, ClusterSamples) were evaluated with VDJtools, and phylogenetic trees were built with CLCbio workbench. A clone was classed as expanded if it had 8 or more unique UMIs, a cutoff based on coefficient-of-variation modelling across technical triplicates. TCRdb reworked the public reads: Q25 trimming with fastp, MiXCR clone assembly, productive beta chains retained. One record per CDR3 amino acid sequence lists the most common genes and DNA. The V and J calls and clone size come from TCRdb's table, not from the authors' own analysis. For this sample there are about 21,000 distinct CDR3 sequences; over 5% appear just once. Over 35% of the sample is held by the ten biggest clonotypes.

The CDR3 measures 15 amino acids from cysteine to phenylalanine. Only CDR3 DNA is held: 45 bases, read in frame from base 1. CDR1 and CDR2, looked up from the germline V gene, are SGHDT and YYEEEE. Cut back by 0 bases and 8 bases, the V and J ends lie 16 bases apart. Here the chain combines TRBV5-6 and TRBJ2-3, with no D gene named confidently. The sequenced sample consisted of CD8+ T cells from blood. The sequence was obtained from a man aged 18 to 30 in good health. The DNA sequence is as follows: TGTGCCAGCAGCTTGGTATCGGACGGAGAATTTACGCAGTATTTT. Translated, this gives CASSLVSDGEFTQYF.